This T cell receptor (beta chain) derives from a study of OX40 agonist ivuxolimab in advanced cancers. Concerning the study at large: Ivuxolimab was an agonistic, fully human IgG2 monoclonal antibody directed against OX40 (CD134), a costimulatory receptor. Intravenous ivuxolimab was administered to patients every 2 weeks at six dose levels: 0.01, 0.1, 0.3, 1.5, 3 and 10 mg/kg. Of the 52 patients in dose escalation, some 20 had hepatocellular carcinoma, approximately 15 had melanoma, 9 had renal cell carcinoma and 9 had head and neck cancer. In the dose-escalation cohort, 70% to 85% of patients were male, and the mean age was approximately 60 years, with a range of roughly 23 to 85. Prior anti-PD-1, anti-PD-L1 or anti-CTLA-4 therapy was permitted, and checkpoint inhibitors had been received by roughly 40% of dose-escalation patients. Partial responses were achieved by three dose-escalation patients, of whom one had hepatocellular carcinoma and two had cutaneous melanoma. Peripheral TCRbeta sequencing was intended to test whether TCR sequence diversity was altered and clonal T-cell expansion was caused by ivuxolimab. The monotherapy dose-escalation portion (N ≈ 52 patients) of the phase I ivuxolimab trial is reported in the paper. The investigation overall reported the following: After ivuxolimab, CD8+ T cells had more expanded clones than CD4+ T cells on average. At doses of 0.1 to 3.0 mg/kg, clonal expansion of both CD4+ and CD8+ T cells in blood was seen between baseline and week 6. Low levels of normalized T-cell clonal expansion were also shown by some nonresponding patients. The antigen specificity of the clonally expanded peripheral T cells was not determined. In partial responders in the 0.1-3.0 mg/kg groups, normalized peripheral clonal expansion was found to be among the lowest, especially among CD8+ T cells.

For this clone: What this receptor recognizes is not known. One base away there is no much larger clone; base qualities are not given.

Genomic DNA was isolated from the sorted cells so that the TCRbeta CDR3 region could be sequenced. The immunoSEQ Assay was used for sequencing of TCRbeta CDR3 regions. This is the immuneACCESS table as TCRdb keeps it, with only in-frame sequences that have V and J called. A part of the clones is gone; compared with another copy, unresolved V genes explain less than half, and the rest is unexplained. This sample comprises about 93,000 clones, about 90% of them detected only once. 0.45% to 0.6% of the sample rests with the top ten. The trial excluded patients who had a history of autoimmune disease or who were on systemic immunosuppression. Peripheral blood for TCR sequencing was drawn from every dose cohort at baseline, at cycle 4 day 1 and at cycle 7 day 1. The samples were taken from a phase I, first-in-human, multicenter, open-label dose-escalation trial of ivuxolimab. Adults with locally advanced or metastatic melanoma, renal cell, hepatocellular, or head and neck squamous cell carcinoma were enrolled in the trial. Before TCR sequencing, CD4+ and CD8+ T cells were separately sorted from peripheral blood.

V and J lose 5 bases and 1 base, and a span of 12 bases separates them. The germline V gene (reference sequence) provides CDR1 LNHDA and CDR2 SQIVND. The CDR3 numbers 14 residues from cysteine through phenylalanine. Only CDR3 DNA remains: 42 bases, in frame from the first base. The sequenced sample was CD4+ or CD8+ T cells sorted from blood, obtained in a trial of the OX40 agonist ivuxolimab. The source of this sequence is an adult with an advanced solid tumor such as melanoma, head and neck, liver or kidney cancer. Recombination joined TRBV19 with TRBJ2-7, with the D call perhaps TRBD1 or TRBD2, as 5 bases match in each case. The sequenced DNA is TGTGCCAGTAGTGCCCGGGACCAGTCCTACGAGCAGTACTTC. The translation is CASSARDQSYEQYF.